This T cell receptor beta chain was obtained from a study of PD-1 blockade in classical Hodgkin lymphoma. This clone turned up a few times. Its antigen remains unidentified. Sample time point: newly diagnosed, previously untreated cHL patient sample. Only in-frame clones appear in the TCRdb table, and some are missing; sequencing was by immunoSEQ multiplex PCR. This sample has approximately 47,000 clones, with approximately 91% found just once. Study-level points and caveats: Diminished baseline TCR diversity has been reported in newly diagnosed patients relative to healthy donors.

Germline V gene sequence: CDR1 SGHRS, CDR2 YFSETQ. Trimming left V 4 bases short and J 1 base short, with 8 bases between. CDR3 length: 13 residues. The sample consisted of peripheral blood mononuclear cells (PBMCs). The sequence was obtained from a human donor with classical Hodgkin lymphoma. The chain has TRBV5-1 and TRBJ2-5; D may match TRBD1 or TRBD2 (5 bases each). The CDR3 DNA sequence: TGCGCCAGCAGCGAGGGACCCCAAGAGACCCAGTACTTC. Translated: CASSEGPQETQYF.